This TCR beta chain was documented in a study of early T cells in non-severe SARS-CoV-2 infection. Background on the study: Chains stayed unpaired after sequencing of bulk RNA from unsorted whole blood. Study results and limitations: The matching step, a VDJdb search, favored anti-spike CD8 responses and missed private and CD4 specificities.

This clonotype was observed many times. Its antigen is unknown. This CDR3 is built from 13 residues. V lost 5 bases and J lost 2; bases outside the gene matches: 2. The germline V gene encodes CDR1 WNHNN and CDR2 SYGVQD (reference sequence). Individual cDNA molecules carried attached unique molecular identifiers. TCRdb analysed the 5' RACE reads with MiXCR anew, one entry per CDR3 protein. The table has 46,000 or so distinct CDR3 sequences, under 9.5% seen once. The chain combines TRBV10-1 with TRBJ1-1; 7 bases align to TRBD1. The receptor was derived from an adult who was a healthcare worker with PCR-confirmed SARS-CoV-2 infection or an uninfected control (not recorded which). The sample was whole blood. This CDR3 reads CASSWDSNTEAFF. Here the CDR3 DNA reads TGCGCCAGCAGTTGGGACAGTAACACTGAAGCTTTCTTT.